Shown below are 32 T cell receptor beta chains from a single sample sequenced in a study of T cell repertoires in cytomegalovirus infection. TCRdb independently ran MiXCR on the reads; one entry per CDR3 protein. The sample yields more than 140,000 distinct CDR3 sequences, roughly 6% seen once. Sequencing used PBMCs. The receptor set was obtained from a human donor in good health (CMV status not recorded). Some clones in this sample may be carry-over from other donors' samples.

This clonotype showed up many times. The CDR3 nucleotides read TGTGCCAGCAGTGAAGGAGGAGGGCTTTTAATCCAGCCCCAGCATTTT. The encoded protein is CASSEGGGLLIQPQHF. This chain uses TRBV6-1 with TRBJ1-5; D call uncertain. This CDR3 region has 16 residues. Germline CDR1 MNHNS, CDR2 SASEGT. V dropped 1 base and J dropped 7 bases, with 17 bases sitting between them.

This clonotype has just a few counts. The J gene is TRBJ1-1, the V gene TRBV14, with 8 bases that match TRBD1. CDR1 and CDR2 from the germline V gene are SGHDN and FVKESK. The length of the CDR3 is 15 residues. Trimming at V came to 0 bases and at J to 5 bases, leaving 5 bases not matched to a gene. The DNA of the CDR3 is TGTGCCAGCAGCCAAGAGCCAGGGGGCATGACTGAAGCTTTCTTT. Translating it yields CASSQEPGGMTEAFF.

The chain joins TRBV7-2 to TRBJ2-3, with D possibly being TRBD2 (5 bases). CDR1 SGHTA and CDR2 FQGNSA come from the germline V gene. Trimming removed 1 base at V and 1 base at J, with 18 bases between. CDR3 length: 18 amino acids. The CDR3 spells CASSLVSAVVGGTDTQYF. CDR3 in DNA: TGTGCCAGCAGCTTAGTATCAGCGGTTGTGGGAGGCACAGATACGCAGTATTTT.

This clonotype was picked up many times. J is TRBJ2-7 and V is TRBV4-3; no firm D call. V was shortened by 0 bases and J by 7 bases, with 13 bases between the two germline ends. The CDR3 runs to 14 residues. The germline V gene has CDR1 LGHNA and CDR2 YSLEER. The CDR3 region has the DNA TGCGCCAGCAGCCAAGAGGAAGGAATTGGGGAGCAGTACTTC. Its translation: CASSQEEGIGEQYF.

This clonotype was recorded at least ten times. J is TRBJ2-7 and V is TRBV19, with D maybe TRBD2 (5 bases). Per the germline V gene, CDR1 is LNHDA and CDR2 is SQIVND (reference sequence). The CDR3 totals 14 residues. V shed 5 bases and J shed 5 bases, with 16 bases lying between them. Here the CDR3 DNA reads TGTGCCAGTAGTGCTCCGGGATCCTTCCACGAGCAGTACTTC. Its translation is CASSAPGSFHEQYF.

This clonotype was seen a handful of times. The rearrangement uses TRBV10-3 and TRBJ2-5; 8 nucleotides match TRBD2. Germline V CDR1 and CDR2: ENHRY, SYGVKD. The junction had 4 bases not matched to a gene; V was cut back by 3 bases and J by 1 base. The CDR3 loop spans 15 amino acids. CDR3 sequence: CAISEASGLQETQYF. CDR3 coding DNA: TGTGCCATCAGTGAAGCTAGCGGGCTCCAAGAGACCCAGTACTTC.

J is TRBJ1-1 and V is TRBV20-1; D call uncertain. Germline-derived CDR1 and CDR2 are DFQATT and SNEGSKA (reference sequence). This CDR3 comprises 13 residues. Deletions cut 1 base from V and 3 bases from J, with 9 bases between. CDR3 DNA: TGCAGTGCTAGAGGGGAACTGGACACTGAAGCTTTCTTT. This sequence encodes CSARGELDTEAFF.

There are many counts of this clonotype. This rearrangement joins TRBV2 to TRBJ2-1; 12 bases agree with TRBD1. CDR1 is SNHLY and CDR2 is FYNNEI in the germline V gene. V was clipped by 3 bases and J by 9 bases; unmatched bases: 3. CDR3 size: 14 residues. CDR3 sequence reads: CASSDGTGGGEQFF. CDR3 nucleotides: TGTGCCAGCAGTGACGGGACAGGGGGCGGTGAGCAGTTCTTC.

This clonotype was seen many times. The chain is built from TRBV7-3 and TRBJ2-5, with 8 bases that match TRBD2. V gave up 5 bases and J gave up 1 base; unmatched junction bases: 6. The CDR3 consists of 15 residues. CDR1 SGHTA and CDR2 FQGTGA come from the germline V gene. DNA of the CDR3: TGTGCCAGCAGCCGTACTAGCGGATCCCAAGAGACCCAGTACTTC. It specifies CASSRTSGSQETQYF. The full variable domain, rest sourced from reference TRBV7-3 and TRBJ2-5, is GAGVSQTPSNKVTEKGKYVELRCDPISGHTALYWYRQSLGQGPEFLIYFQGTGAADDSGLPNDRFFAVRPEGSVSTLKIQRTERGDSAVYLCASSRTSGSQETQYFGPGTRLLVL.

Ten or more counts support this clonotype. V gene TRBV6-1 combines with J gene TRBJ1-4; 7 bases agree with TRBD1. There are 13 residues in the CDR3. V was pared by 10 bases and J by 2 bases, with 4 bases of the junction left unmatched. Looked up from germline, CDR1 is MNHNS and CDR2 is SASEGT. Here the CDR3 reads CATTGQTNEKLFF. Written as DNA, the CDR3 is TGTGCCACCACGGGACAGACTAATGAAAAACTGTTTTTT.

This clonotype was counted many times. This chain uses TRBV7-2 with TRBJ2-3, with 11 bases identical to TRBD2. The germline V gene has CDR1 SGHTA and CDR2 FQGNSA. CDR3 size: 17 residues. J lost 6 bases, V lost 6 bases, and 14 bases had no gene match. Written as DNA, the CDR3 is TGTGCCAGCAGGATAGCGGGGGGGCCCTCGGTACTGGATACGCAGTATTTT. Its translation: CASRIAGGPSVLDTQYF.

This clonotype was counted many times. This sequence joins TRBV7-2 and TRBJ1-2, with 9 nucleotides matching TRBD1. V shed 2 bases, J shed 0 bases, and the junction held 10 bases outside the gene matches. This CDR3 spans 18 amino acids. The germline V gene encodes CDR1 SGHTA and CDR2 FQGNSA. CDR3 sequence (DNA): TGTGCCAGCAGCTTAAGGGGACCAGGGACAGGGACTAACTATGGCTACACCTTC. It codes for CASSLRGPGTGTNYGYTF. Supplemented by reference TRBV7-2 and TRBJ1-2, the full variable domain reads GAGVSQSPSNKVTEKGKDVELRCDPISGHTALYWYRQSLGQGLEFLIYFQGNSAPDKSGLPSDRFSAERTGGSVSTLTIQRTQQEDSAVYLCASSLRGPGTGTNYGYTFGSGTRLTVV.

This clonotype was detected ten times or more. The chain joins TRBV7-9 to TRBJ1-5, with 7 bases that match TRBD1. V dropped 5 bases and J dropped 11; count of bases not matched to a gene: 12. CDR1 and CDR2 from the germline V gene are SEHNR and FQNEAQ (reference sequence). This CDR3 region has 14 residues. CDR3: CASSTETGTGTQHF. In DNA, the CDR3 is TGTGCCAGCAGCACAGAGACAGGGACGGGGACCCAGCATTTT.

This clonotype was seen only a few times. The CDR3 sequence: CSARPRLAGRETQYF. As DNA, the CDR3 is TGCAGTGCTAGACCCCGGCTAGCGGGGAGGGAGACCCAGTACTTC. The chain recombines TRBV20-1 with TRBJ2-5, with 9 bases aligning to TRBD2. Germline CDR1 DFQATT, CDR2 SNEGSKA (reference sequence). The CDR3 has 15 residues. The V gene end was trimmed by 2 bases and the J gene end by 5 bases; junction bases not matched to a gene: 9.

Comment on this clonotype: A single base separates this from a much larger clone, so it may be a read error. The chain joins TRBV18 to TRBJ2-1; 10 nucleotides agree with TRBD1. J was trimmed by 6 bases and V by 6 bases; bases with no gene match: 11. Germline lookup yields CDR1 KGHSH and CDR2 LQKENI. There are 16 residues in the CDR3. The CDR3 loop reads CASSSTGTGVLNEQFF. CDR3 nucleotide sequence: TGTGCCAGCTCCTCAACCGGGACAGGGGTTCTCAATGAGCAGTTCTTC.

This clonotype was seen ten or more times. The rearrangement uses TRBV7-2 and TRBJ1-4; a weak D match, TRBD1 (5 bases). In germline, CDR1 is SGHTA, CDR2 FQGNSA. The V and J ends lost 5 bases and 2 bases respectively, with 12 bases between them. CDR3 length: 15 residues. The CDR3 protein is CASSPVKGTNEKLFF. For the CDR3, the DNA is TGTGCCAGCAGCCCCGTGAAGGGGACTAATGAAAAACTGTTTTTT.

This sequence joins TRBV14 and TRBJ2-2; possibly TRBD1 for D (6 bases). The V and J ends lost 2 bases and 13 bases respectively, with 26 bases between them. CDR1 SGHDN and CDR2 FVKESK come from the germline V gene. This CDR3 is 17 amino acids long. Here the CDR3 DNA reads TGTGCCAGCAGCCAATCTCGGGACACCGGACCCCGAGAACGGCTGTTTTTT. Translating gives CASSQSRDTGPRERLFF.

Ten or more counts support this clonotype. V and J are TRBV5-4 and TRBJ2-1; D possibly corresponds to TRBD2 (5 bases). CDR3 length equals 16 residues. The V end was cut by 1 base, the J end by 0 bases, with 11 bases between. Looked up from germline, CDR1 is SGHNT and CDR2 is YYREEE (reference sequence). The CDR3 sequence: CASSLKQRSSYNEQFF. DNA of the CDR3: TGTGCCAGCAGCTTGAAACAGCGGAGCTCCTACAATGAGCAGTTCTTC.

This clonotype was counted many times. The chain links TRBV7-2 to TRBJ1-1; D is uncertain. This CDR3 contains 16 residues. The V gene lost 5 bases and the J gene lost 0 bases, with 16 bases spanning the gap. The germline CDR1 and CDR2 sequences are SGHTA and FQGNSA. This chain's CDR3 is CASSPVVTGMNTEAFF. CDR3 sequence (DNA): TGTGCCAGCAGCCCCGTAGTGACGGGCATGAACACTGAAGCTTTCTTT.

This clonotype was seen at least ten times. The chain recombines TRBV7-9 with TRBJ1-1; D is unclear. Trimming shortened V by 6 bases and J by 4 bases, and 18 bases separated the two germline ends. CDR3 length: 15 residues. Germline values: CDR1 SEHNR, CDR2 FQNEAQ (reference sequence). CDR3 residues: CASRAREATGTEAFF. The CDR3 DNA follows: TGTGCCAGCAGAGCCCGGGAAGCTACGGGCACTGAAGCTTTCTTT. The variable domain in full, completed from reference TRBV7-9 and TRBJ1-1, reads DTGVSQNPRHKITKRGQNVTFRCDPISEHNRLYWYRQTLGQGPEFLTYFQNEAQLEKSRLLSDRFSAERPKGSFSTLEIQRTEQGDSAMYLCASRAREATGTEAFFGQGTRLTVV.

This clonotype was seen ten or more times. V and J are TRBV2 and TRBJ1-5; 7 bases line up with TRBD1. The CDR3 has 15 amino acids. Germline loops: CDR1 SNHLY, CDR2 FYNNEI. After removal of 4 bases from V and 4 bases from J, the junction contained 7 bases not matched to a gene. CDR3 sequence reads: CASSGRQGSNQPQHF. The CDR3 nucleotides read TGTGCCAGCAGTGGGAGACAGGGCTCGAATCAGCCCCAGCATTTT.

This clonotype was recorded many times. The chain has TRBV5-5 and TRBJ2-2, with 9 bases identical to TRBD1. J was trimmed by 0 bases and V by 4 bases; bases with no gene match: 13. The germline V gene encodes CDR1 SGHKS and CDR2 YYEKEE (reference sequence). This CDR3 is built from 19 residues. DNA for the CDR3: TGTGCCAGCAGCCACGGTTGGGGACAGGGACTACCGAACACCGGGGAGCTGTTTTTT. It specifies CASSHGWGQGLPNTGELFF. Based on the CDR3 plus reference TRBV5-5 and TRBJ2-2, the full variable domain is DAGVTQSPTHLIKTRGQQVTLRCSPISGHKSVSWYQQVLGQGPQFIFQYYEKEERGRGNFPDRFSARQFPNYSSELNVNALLLGDSALYLCASSHGWGQGLPNTGELFFGEGSRLTVL.

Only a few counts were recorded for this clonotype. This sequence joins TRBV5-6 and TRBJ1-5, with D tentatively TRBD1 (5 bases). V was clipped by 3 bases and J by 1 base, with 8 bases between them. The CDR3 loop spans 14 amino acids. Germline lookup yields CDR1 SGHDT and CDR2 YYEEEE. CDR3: CASSSRQSNQPQHF. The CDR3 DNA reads TGTGCCAGCAGCTCTAGACAGAGCAATCAGCCCCAGCATTTT. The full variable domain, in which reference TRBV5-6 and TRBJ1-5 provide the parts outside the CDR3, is DAGVTQSPTHLIKTRGQQVTLRCSPKSGHDTVSWYQQALGQGPQFIFQYYEEEERQRGNFPDRFSGHQFPNYSSELNVNALLLGDSALYLCASSSRQSNQPQHFGDGTRLSIL.

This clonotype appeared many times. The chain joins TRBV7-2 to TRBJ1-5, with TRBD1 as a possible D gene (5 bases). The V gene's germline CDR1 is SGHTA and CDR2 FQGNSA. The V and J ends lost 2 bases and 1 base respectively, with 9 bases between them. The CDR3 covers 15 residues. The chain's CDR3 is CASSLQGLSNQPQHF. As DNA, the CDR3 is TGTGCCAGCAGCTTACAGGGTTTGAGCAATCAGCCCCAGCATTTT.

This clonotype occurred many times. CDR3 DNA sequence: TGTGCCAGCAGTCAACTCTACGAGCAGTACTTC. As protein: CASSQLYEQYF. The chain links TRBV6-2 or TRBV6-3 to TRBJ2-7; D not certain. The germline CDR1 and CDR2 sequences are MNHEY and SVGEGT. This CDR3 has 11 residues. Trimming cost V 5 bases and J 3 bases, with 5 bases left between them.

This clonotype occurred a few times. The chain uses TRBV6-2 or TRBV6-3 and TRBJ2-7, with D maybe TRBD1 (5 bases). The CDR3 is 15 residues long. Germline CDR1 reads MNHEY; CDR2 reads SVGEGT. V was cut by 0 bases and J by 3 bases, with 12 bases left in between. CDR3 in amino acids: CASSYSGRQHYEQYF. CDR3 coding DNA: TGTGCCAGCAGTTACTCCGGCAGACAGCACTACGAGCAGTACTTC.

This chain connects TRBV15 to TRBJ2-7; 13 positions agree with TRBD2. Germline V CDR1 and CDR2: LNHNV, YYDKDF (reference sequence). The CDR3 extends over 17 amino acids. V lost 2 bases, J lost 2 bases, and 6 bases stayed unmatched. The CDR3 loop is CATSRPTGTSGTYEQYF. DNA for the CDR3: TGTGCCACCAGCAGACCTACTGGGACTAGCGGGACCTACGAGCAGTACTTC.

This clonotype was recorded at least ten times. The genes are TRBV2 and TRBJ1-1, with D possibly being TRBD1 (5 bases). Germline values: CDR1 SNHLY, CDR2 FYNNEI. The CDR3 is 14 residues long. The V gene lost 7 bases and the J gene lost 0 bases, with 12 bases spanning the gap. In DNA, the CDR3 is TGTGCCAGCATTCACAGGAGCATGAACACTGAAGCTTTCTTT. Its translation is CASIHRSMNTEAFF.

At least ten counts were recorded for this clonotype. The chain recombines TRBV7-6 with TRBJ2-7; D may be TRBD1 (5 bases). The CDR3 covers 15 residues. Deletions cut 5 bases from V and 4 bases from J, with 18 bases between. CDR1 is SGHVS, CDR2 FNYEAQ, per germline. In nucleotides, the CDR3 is TGTGCCAGCAGCCTGGGCCGACAGAACTCGTACGAGCAGTACTTC. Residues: CASSLGRQNSYEQYF.

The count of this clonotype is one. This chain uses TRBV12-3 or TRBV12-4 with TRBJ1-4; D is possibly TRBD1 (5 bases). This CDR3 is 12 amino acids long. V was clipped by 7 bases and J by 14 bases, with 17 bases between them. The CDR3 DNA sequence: TGTGCCAGCACTCCTGGGGGAGGGATTCTGTTTTTT. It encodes CASTPGGGILFF.

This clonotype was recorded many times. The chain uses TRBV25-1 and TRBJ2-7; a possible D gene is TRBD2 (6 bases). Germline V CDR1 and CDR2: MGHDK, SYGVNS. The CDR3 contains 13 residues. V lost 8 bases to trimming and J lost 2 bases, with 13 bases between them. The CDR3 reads CASGRDSTYEQYF. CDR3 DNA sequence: TGTGCCAGCGGCCGGGACTCTACCTACGAGCAGTACTTC.

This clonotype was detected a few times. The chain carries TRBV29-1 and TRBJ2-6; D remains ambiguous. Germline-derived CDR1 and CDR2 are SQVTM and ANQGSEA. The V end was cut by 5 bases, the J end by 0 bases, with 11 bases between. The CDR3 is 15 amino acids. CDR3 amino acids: CSVLPGVSGANVLTF. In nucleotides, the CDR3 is TGCAGCGTTCTACCAGGAGTCTCTGGGGCCAACGTCCTGACTTTC.